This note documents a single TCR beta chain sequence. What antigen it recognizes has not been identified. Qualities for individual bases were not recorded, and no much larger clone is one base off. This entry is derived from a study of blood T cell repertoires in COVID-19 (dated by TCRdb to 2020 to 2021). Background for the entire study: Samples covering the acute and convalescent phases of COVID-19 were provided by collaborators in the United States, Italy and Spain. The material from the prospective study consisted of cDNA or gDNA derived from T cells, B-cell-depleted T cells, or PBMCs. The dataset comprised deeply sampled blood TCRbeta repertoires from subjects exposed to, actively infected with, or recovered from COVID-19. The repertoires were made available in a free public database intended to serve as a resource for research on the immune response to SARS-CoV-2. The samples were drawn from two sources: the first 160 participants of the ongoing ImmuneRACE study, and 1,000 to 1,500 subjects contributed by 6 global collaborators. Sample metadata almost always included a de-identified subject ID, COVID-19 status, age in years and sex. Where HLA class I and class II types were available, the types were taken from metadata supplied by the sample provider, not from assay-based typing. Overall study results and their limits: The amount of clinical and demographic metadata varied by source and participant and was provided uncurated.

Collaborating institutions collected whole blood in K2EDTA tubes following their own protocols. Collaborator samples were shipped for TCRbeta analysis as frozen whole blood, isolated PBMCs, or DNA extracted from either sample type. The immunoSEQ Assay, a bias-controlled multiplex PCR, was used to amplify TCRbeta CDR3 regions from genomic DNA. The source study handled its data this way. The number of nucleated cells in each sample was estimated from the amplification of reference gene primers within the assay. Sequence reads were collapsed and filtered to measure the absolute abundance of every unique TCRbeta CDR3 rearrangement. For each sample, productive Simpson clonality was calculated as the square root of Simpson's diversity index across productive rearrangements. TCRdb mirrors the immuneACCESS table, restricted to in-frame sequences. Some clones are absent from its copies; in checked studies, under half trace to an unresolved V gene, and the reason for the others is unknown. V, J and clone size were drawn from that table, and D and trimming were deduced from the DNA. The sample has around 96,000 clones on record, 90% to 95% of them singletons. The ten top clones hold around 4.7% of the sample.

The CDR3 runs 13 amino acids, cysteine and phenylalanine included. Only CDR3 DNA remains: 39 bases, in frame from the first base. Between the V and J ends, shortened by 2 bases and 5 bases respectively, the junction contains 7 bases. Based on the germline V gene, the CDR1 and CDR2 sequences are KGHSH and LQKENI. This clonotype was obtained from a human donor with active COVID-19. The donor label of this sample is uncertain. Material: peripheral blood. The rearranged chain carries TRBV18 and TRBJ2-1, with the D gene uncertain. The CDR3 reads CASSPGQNNEQFF. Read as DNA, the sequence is TGTGCCAGCTCACCAGGGCAGAACAATGAGCAGTTCTTC.